The T cell receptor beta chain described here comes from a study of beta chain features in type 1 diabetes. The study, taken as a whole, reports: Patients with type 1 diabetes showed fewer VDJ junction insertions and more deletions.

Regarding this clone: Antigen unknown.

Purity of each sorted population was above 95%. Germline assignment: CDR1 SNHLY and CDR2 FYNNEI. V shed 3 bases and J 7 bases; nucleotides not matched to a gene: 5. This CDR3 has 14 residues. The whole isolated RNA underwent reverse transcription, so sequencing captured expressed TCRB transcripts. Some clones are missing from TCRdb's copy, which holds only in-frame ones; the method was immunoSEQ multiplex PCR. Counted here are roughly 450,000 clones, approximately 15% occurring once; the ten biggest clones make up approximately 0.038%. This TCR was recovered from a man aged 25-40 years in good health. What was sequenced was naive CD4+ T cells from blood. The V call is TRBV2, the J call TRBJ1-1; 10 nucleotides match TRBD1. DNA for the CDR3: TGTGCCAGCAGTGAGGTGGGGACAGGGGATGAAGCTTTCTTT. It specifies CASSEVGTGDEAFF. The complete variable domain, with remaining parts taken from reference TRBV2 and TRBJ1-1, reads EPEVTQTPSHQVTQMGQEVILRCVPISNHLYFYWYRQILGQKVEFLVSFYNNEISEKSEIFDDQFSVERPDGSNFTLKIRSTKLEDSAMYFCASSEVGTGDEAFFGQGTRLTVV.